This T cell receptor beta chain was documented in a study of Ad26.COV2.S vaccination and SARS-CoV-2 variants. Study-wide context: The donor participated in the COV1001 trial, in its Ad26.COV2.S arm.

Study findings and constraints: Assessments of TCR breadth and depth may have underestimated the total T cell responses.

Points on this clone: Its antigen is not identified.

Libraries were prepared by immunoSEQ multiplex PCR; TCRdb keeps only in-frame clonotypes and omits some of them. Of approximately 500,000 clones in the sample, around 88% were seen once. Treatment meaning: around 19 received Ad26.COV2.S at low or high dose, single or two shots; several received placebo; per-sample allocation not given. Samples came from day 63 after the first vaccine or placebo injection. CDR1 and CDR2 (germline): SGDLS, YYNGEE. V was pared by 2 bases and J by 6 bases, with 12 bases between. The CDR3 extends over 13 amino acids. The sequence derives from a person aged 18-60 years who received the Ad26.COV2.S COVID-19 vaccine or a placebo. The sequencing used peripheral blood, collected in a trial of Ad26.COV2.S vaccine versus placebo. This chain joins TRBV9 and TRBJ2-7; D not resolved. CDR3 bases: TGTGCCAGCAGCGTTCGACCCACGGGCGAGCAGTACTTC. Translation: CASSVRPTGEQYF.